This passage covers 7 T cell receptor beta chains from one sample sequenced in a study of blood T cell repertoires in COVID-19. The table came from immunoSEQ multiplex PCR; TCRdb's copy has only in-frame clones and leaves some out. The sample includes hundreds of thousands of clones, around 87% of them seen just once. Sequenced sample: peripheral blood. These receptors were taken from a human donor in a cohort sampled during active COVID-19.

This clone was counted only a few times. This chain connects TRBV3-1 (or the pseudogene TRBV3-2) to TRBJ2-3, with D perhaps matching TRBD1 (6 bases). V shed 7 bases and J shed 2 bases, with 10 bases lying between them. Germline CDR1 and CDR2: LGHDT and YNNKEL (reference sequence). This CDR3 comprises 13 residues. The CDR3 DNA reads TGTGCCAGCACAGACAGGCACACAGATACGCAGTATTTT. Protein: CASTDRHTDTQYF.

This clone occurred once. The rearrangement joins TRBV19 to TRBJ1-5; TRBD1 is a possible D gene (5 bases). The V and J ends lost 3 bases and 0 bases respectively, with 18 bases between them. Per the germline V gene, CDR1 is LNHDA and CDR2 is SQIVND (reference sequence). CDR3 length: 18 residues. Written as DNA, the CDR3 is TGTGCCAGTAGTATCATCAAACGAGGACATACTAGCAATCAGCCCCAGCATTTT. This codes for CASSIIKRGHTSNQPQHF. Full variable domain (outside the CDR3, taken from reference TRBV19 and TRBJ1-5): DGGITQSPKYLFRKEGQNVTLSCEQNLNHDAMYWYRQDPGQGLRLIYYSQIVNDFQKGDIAEGYSVSREKKESFPLTVTSAQKNPTAFYLCASSIIKRGHTSNQPQHFGDGTRLSIL.

The genes are TRBV28 and TRBJ2-1; TRBD1 is a possible D gene (6 bases). CDR3 length: 16 residues. V lost 4 bases and J lost 0, with 13 bases in between. From germline, CDR1 is MDHEN and CDR2 SYDVKM. The CDR3 spells CASSSYRESSYNEQFF. The CDR3 coding sequence is TGTGCCAGCAGTTCGTACAGGGAAAGCTCCTACAATGAGCAGTTCTTC.

This clone was recorded once. The rearrangement links TRBV5-1 to TRBJ2-7, with TRBD1 matching over 9 bases. The CDR3 has 14 residues. The trim removed 2 bases at V and 8 bases at J, leaving 8 bases unmatched. Germline V gene lookup returns CDR1 SGHRS and CDR2 YFSETQ. CDR3 nucleotide sequence: TGCGCCAGCAGCTTTAGGGGACAGGGAGAAAAGCAGTACTTC. Its translation is CASSFRGQGEKQYF.

The rearrangement uses TRBV5-8 and TRBJ1-4; D is perhaps TRBD1 (6 bases). Germline V gene data show CDR1 as SGHTS and CDR2 as YDEGEE. Trimming left V 4 bases short and J 3 bases short, with 13 bases between. The CDR3 consists of 15 residues. CDR3 sequence: CASSRDNGANEKLFF. CDR3 coding DNA: TGTGCCAGCAGCCGGGACAACGGAGCTAATGAAAAACTGTTTTTT.

The rearrangement uses TRBV5-5 and TRBJ1-5, with D perhaps TRBD1 (6 bases). Trimming pared 10 bases from V and 1 base from J, leaving 12 bases between. The CDR3 consists of 13 residues. CDR1 and CDR2 from the germline V gene are SGHKS and YYEKEE (reference sequence). The CDR3 here is CADFGQSNQPQHF. CDR3 nucleotides: TGTGCCGACTTTGGACAGAGCAATCAGCCCCAGCATTTT.

The J gene is TRBJ2-7, the V gene TRBV3-1 (or the pseudogene TRBV3-2); tentatively, D is TRBD1 (5 bases). This CDR3 has 14 residues. Trimming removed 0 bases at V and 2 bases at J, with 8 bases between. CDR1 is LGHDT and CDR2 is YNNKEL in the germline V gene (reference sequence). The CDR3 spells CASSQDLTAYEQYF. DNA of the CDR3: TGTGCCAGCAGCCAAGACCTGACAGCCTACGAGCAGTACTTC.